This record concerns one T cell receptor (beta chain) sequence. The antigen is unknown. The CDR3 sequence is 15 residues long. V shed 5 bases, J shed 7 bases, and the junction held 9 bases outside the gene matches. Germline V gene lookup returns CDR1 MRHNA and CDR2 SNTAGT. The sample is drawn from a study of cytomegalovirus exposure and HLA in healthy donors. Study at large: An earlier analysis found 120 million or so unique TCR beta sequences from about 190 million T cells. Study-wide results and limits: No immune exposure information besides CMV serostatus was available. It has been reported that TCR beta sequences accurately predicted the HLA-A and HLA-B alleles of most subjects.

In the PCR, 60 Vbeta and 13 Jbeta primers were used. Data came from immunoSEQ multiplex PCR; TCRdb stores just in-frame clones and leaves some out. Among about 200,000 clones listed, about 79% were seen once. This TCR came from a man between 18 and 29 years old in good health and CMV-seronegative. The chain combines TRBV6-4 with TRBJ2-2; 8 bases are a match to TRBD2. Sequencing was performed on PBMCs. For the CDR3, the DNA is TGTGCCAGCAGTAGAGTAGCGGGACCGGGCGGGGAGCTGTTTTTT. This sequence encodes CASSRVAGPGGELFF.